One sample yielded the 30 T cell receptor beta chains listed below, sequenced in a study of blood T cells in healthy people across ages. A second roughly 6 to 11 cycle PCR used barcoded and J-beta primers. TCRdb independently ran MiXCR on the 5' RACE reads; one entry per CDR3 protein. Found here are hundreds of thousands of distinct CDR3 sequences, around 41% of them singletons; the top ten hold around 30%. Sequenced material: blood. The origin of the receptors is a man at least 80 years old in good health.

This clonotype was counted a single time. The J gene is TRBJ1-2, the V gene TRBV7-2; D remains ambiguous. Trimming took off 4 bases at V and 6 bases at J, with 9 bases between the two ends. There are 12 residues in the CDR3. The germline gives CDR1 SGHTA, CDR2 FQGNSA. The CDR3 spells CASSSEGDGYTF. CDR3 DNA sequence: TGTGCCAGCAGCTCCGAGGGTGATGGCTACACCTTC.

This clonotype was found many times. J is TRBJ1-5 and V is TRBV30; 8 positions agree with TRBD1. CDR3 length: 13 amino acids. Germline V lookup: CDR1 GTSNPN, CDR2 SVGIG (reference sequence). Unmatched junction bases numbered 3, after V lost 4 bases and J lost 4 bases. The CDR3 is CAWTDRVNQPQHF. CDR3 coding DNA: TGTGCCTGGACGGACAGGGTAAATCAGCCCCAGCATTTT.

This clonotype was observed a few times. The chain carries TRBV7-9 and TRBJ2-6; 10 positions match TRBD1. V lost 5 bases to trimming and J lost 4 bases; unmatched junction nucleotides: 8. Germline V lookup: CDR1 SEHNR, CDR2 FQNEAQ (reference sequence). The CDR3 runs 17 residues. CDR3 DNA: TGTGCCAGCAGCCCGACGGGACAGGGGACCGGGGCCAACGTCCTGACTTTC. Translating it yields CASSPTGQGTGANVLTF. Drawing the rest from reference TRBV7-9 and TRBJ2-6, the complete variable domain is DTGVSQNPRHKITKRGQNVTFRCDPISEHNRLYWYRQTLGQGPEFLTYFQNEAQLEKSRLLSDRFSAERPKGSFSTLEIQRTEQGDSAMYLCASSPTGQGTGANVLTFGAGSRLTVL.

This chain connects TRBV5-1 to TRBJ2-1; maybe TRBD2 (6 bases). V was shortened by 6 bases and J by 10 bases, with 29 bases between the two germline ends. The V gene's germline CDR1 is SGHRS and CDR2 YFSETQ. CDR3 length: 17 residues. CDR3 coding DNA: TGCGCCAGCACCCCACGAGCGCGGGATACCCCTGGTGGCGAGCAGTTCTTC. Amino acids: CASTPRARDTPGGEQFF.

The table lists this clonotype with a count of one. The genes are TRBV20-1 and TRBJ2-7; 10 bases line up with TRBD2. CDR3 size: 16 residues. V shed 4 bases and J 7 bases; nucleotides not matched to a gene: 16. Germline V lookup: CDR1 DFQATT, CDR2 SNEGSKA (reference sequence). This CDR3 is CSANHLAGELNNEQYF. The CDR3 region has the DNA TGCAGTGCTAATCACCTAGCGGGGGAGTTAAACAATGAGCAGTACTTC.

The chain has TRBV6-2 or TRBV6-3 and TRBJ2-1; 9 bases match TRBD2. Trimming removed 7 bases from V and 0 bases from J; junction bases left unmatched: 4. The CDR3 has 15 amino acids. Germline V gene lookup returns CDR1 MNHEY and CDR2 SVGEGT. CDR3 nucleotides: TGTGCCAGCAAGCATAGCGGGAGCTCCTACAATGAGCAGTTCTTC. Translation gives CASKHSGSSYNEQFF.

This clonotype was picked up a small number of times. The V and J genes are TRBV7-2 and TRBJ2-7; unclear D gene. Between the trimmed V and J ends, which lost 0 bases and 4 bases, there was a span of 10 bases. Germline CDR1 and CDR2: SGHTA and FQGNSA. The CDR3 length is 14 residues. This CDR3 reads CASSLANNQYEQYF. In DNA, the CDR3 is TGTGCCAGCAGCTTAGCCAATAACCAATACGAGCAGTACTTC.

CDR3 nucleotide sequence: TGTGCCAGCAGTGACACAGGGTGGAACGAGCAGTACTTC. Translated: CASSDTGWNEQYF. The chain uses TRBV2 and TRBJ2-5; tentative D call: TRBD1 (6 bases). The J call may be wrong; the DNA end is better matched by TRBJ2-7. The germline CDR1 and CDR2 sequences are SNHLY and FYNNEI. The CDR3 is made up of 13 amino acids.

The chain recombines TRBV6-1 with TRBJ1-5; D is uncertain. CDR1 MNHNS and CDR2 SASEGT come from the germline V gene. This CDR3 spans 14 amino acids. V lost 6 bases and J lost 2, with 11 bases in between. The CDR3 region is CASRELDGNQPQHF. For the CDR3, the DNA is TGTGCCAGCAGGGAACTGGACGGCAATCAGCCCCAGCATTTT.

The V gene is TRBV29-1, the J gene TRBJ2-5, with a tentative D call TRBD1 (6 bases). V gave up 6 bases and J gave up 5 bases, with 22 bases separating them. The CDR3 totals 15 residues. CDR1 SQVTM and CDR2 ANQGSEA come from the germline V gene. CDR3 sequence (DNA): TGCAGCGTAAAACCCGGGACACTAGGACGCGAGACCCAGTACTTC. Translation gives CSVKPGTLGRETQYF.

The chain joins TRBV12-3 or TRBV12-4 to TRBJ2-4, with D perhaps TRBD1 (6 bases). The DNA matches TRBJ2-7 better at its end, which makes the J call doubtful. The CDR3 has 13 amino acids. CDR3 in DNA: TGTGCCAGCAGTTTACTGGGGGCCCACGAGCAGTACTTC. Protein sequence: CASSLLGAHEQYF.

The V and J genes are TRBV10-3 and TRBJ2-3, with 12 positions matching TRBD1. This CDR3 comprises 15 residues. The V gene end was trimmed by 6 bases and the J gene end by 7 bases; junction bases not matched to a gene: 8. Germline V gives CDR1 ENHRY, CDR2 SYGVKD. CDR3 sequence: CAISAGTGGENTQYF. The CDR3 coding sequence is TGTGCCATCAGCGCCGGGACAGGGGGCGAGAATACGCAGTATTTT.

The V gene is TRBV7-2, the J gene TRBJ2-5, with TRBD1 matching over 9 bases. The CDR3 extends over 15 amino acids. Germline V lookup: CDR1 SGHTA, CDR2 FQGNSA. The V segment lost 1 base and the J segment 5 bases; nucleotides outside the gene matches: 5. The CDR3 reads CASSLGTGVGETQYF. The CDR3 coding sequence is TGTGCCAGCAGCTTAGGGACAGGGGTTGGGGAGACCCAGTACTTC.

Only one count was recorded for this clonotype. The chain has TRBV3-1 and TRBJ2-5; D ambiguous. The J call is uncertain, as TRBJ2-7 better fits the DNA end. Germline V gene data show CDR1 as LGHDT and CDR2 as YNNKEL (reference sequence). CDR3 size: 12 residues. The CDR3 protein is CASSQANSEQYF. CDR3 DNA sequence: TGTGCCAGCAGCCAAGCCAATTCCGAGCAGTACTTC.

This clonotype was seen more than once but under ten times. The rearrangement uses TRBV3-1 and TRBJ2-7, with 7 positions matching TRBD1. The CDR3 has 17 residues. Germline CDR1 and CDR2: LGHDT and YNNKEL (reference sequence). The ends lost 0 bases at V and 5 bases at J; junction bases unmatched: 13. CDR3 sequence reads: CASSQEPSRQGPNEQYF. CDR3 DNA sequence: TGTGCCAGCAGCCAAGAACCTTCAAGACAGGGTCCCAACGAGCAGTACTTC.

In regard to this clonotype: At one end, the junction sequence differs from germline, possibly due to a read error. The gene calls are TRBV7-3 and TRBJ2-7; D may be TRBD2 (5 bases). CDR1 and CDR2 (germline): SGHTA, FQGTGA. The CDR3 runs to 12 residues. CDR3 coding DNA: TGTGCCAGCATCTTAACGGGGTACGAGCAGTACTTC. This gives the protein CASILTGYEQYF.

Points on this clonotype: Compared with germline, one end of the junction differs, possibly owing to a read error. The chain links TRBV7-2 to TRBJ2-1, with D perhaps matching TRBD2 (6 bases). This CDR3 region has 17 residues. Germline V CDR1 and CDR2: SGHTA, FQGNSA. DNA of the CDR3: TGTGCCAGCAGAGCCGCGGGGTGGACCCGACTCAACAATGGGCAGTTCTTC. This gives the protein CASRAAGWTRLNNGQFF.

This clonotype was counted only a few times. The V call is TRBV2, the J call TRBJ2-7; TRBD1 agrees at 7 bases. The CDR3 length is 13 residues. Per germline, CDR1 SNHLY and CDR2 FYNNEI. V was pared by 7 bases and J by 2 bases, with 5 bases of the junction left unmatched. The CDR3 reads CASTRDRPYEQYF. CDR3 in DNA: TGTGCCAGCACCCGGGACAGACCCTACGAGCAGTACTTC.

CDR3 residues: CASSQRLSGYYNEQYF. CDR3 nucleotides: TGCGCCAGCAGCCAAAGGCTTAGCGGGTATTACAATGAGCAGTACTTC. The chain is built from TRBV4-3 and TRBJ2-1; 7 bases fit TRBD2. Gene TRBJ2-7 matches the end of the DNA better, so the J call may be wrong. The length of the CDR3 is 16 residues. Germline V gene sequence: CDR1 LGHNA, CDR2 YSLEER.

This clonotype was picked up a small number of times. The chain is built from TRBV27 and TRBJ2-1; 7 bases are shared with TRBD2. Germline V gene lookup returns CDR1 MNHEY and CDR2 SMNVEV (reference sequence). This CDR3 has 16 amino acids. V dropped 5 bases and J dropped 9; count of bases not matched to a gene: 16. The CDR3: CASSKSLTSKTLEQFF. CDR3 coding DNA: TGTGCCAGCAGTAAGTCCCTGACTAGCAAAACGCTTGAGCAGTTCTTC.

The chain is built from TRBV6-1 and TRBJ2-7, with TRBD1 identical over 8 bases. The CDR3 contains 14 residues. Germline V gives CDR1 MNHNS, CDR2 SASEGT. The junction had 9 bases not matched to a gene; V was cut back by 6 bases and J by 5 bases. The DNA for the CDR3 is TGTGCCAGCAGCTTAGACAGGGGACGGAACGAGCAGTACTTC. It translates to CASSLDRGRNEQYF.

The J gene is TRBJ2-7, the V gene TRBV5-1, with 7 bases identical to TRBD1. The germline gives CDR1 SGHRS, CDR2 YFSETQ. The CDR3 contains 14 residues. The J segment lost 1 base and the V segment lost 4 bases, leaving 5 bases of the junction unmatched. CDR3 amino acids: CASSGAQGSYEQYF. The DNA for the CDR3 is TGCGCCAGCAGCGGAGCACAGGGGTCCTACGAGCAGTACTTC.

The chain combines TRBV6-2 or TRBV6-3 with TRBJ2-5, with TRBD1 matching over 7 bases. Germline assignment: CDR1 MNHEY and CDR2 SVGEGT. This CDR3 has 15 residues. Losses at the gene ends were 4 bases for V and 5 bases for J; bases not matched to a gene: 10. CDR3 bases: TGTGCCAGCAGTTCTACGGACAGGTTTGGGGAGACCCAGTACTTC. Residues: CASSSTDRFGETQYF.

The J gene is TRBJ2-1, the V gene TRBV12-3 or TRBV12-4; 7 bases are a match to TRBD2. This CDR3 spans 16 amino acids. The J segment lost 3 bases and the V segment lost 5 bases, leaving 10 bases of the junction unmatched. The CDR3 sequence: CASSAPGLSFYNEQFF. The CDR3 DNA reads as TGTGCCAGCAGTGCCCCGGGACTATCTTTCTACAATGAGCAGTTCTTC.

This chain links TRBV20-1 with TRBJ2-6, with 10 bases lining up with TRBD2. The CDR3 covers 15 residues. Trimming removed 5 bases from V and 4 bases from J; junction bases left unmatched: 5. CDR1 is DFQATT, CDR2 SNEGSKA, per germline (reference sequence). The DNA of the CDR3 is TGCAGTGCTTCTAGCGGGAGTCGCGGGGCCAACGTCCTGACTTTC. Translated: CSASSGSRGANVLTF.

With respect to this clonotype: An end of the junction does not agree with germline; a read error may underlie this. The CDR3 region has the DNA TGTGCCAGCAGATACTCGAGCTATGAGCAGTTCTTC. The encoded protein is CASRYSSYEQFF. The chain is built from TRBV6-2 or TRBV6-3 and TRBJ2-1; no definite D call. Germline V gene data show CDR1 as MNHEY and CDR2 as SVGEGT. CDR3 length equals 12 residues.

The CDR3 region is CASSFGAGYNYEQYF. In DNA, the CDR3 is TGTGCCAGCAGTTTCGGGGCAGGGTATAACTACGAGCAGTACTTC. V is TRBV27 and J is TRBJ2-7; D tentatively reads TRBD1 or TRBD2 (5 bases each). The germline gives CDR1 MNHEY, CDR2 SMNVEV (reference sequence). The V gene lost 3 bases and the J gene lost 3 bases, with 15 bases spanning the gap. This CDR3 is 15 amino acids long.

This clonotype was counted between two and nine times. CDR3 DNA sequence: TGTGCCAGCTCACCAGCCGGGACAGGGAATAAGACCCAGTACTTC. As protein: CASSPAGTGNKTQYF. The chain has TRBV18 and TRBJ2-7, with 9 bases identical to TRBD1. Gene TRBJ2-5 matches the end of the DNA better, so the J call may be wrong. CDR3 length equals 15 residues. CDR1 is KGHSH, CDR2 LQKENI, per germline.

This clonotype has more than one count but fewer than ten. The V call is TRBV6-5, the J call TRBJ1-1, with D possibly TRBD1 on 5 matching bases. The germline CDR1 and CDR2 sequences are MNHEY and SVGAGI. Deletions cut 0 bases from V and 1 base from J, with 15 bases between. The CDR3 totals 17 residues. This CDR3 is CASSYSNRRRENTEAFF. The CDR3 nucleotides are TGTGCCAGCAGTTACTCGAACAGGCGAAGGGAGAACACTGAAGCTTTCTTT.

This clonotype was detected only a few times. The chain is built from TRBV6-2 or TRBV6-3 and TRBJ2-7; the D gene is possibly TRBD2 (5 bases). The germline V gene encodes CDR1 MNHEY and CDR2 SVGEGT. The germline V and J ends were trimmed by 10 bases and 3 bases, with 13 bases remaining between them. The length of the CDR3 is 12 residues. CDR3 sequence: CATTGRIYEQYF. The CDR3 DNA reads TGTGCCACTACTGGGAGAATCTACGAGCAGTACTTC.